The 32 T cell receptor beta chains presented below share a single source sample, sequenced in a study of tissue T cells after allogeneic stem cell transplantation. This table comes from immunoSEQ multiplex PCR, and its TCRdb copy is limited to in-frame clones, with some not included. Of approximately 5,000 clones in the sample, 40% to 50% were seen once. Time point: mouse harvest day 7 after allogeneic transplant. Each mouse received 10^7 T-cell-depleted marrow cells plus 10^6 splenic CD5+ T cells by tail vein. Sequencing input: gut tissue. These TCRs come from a female BALB/c mouse given C57BL/6 T cells with graft-versus-host disease after an allogeneic hematopoietic cell transplant.

Turning to this clone: Gene names are the mouse ones. The missing CDR3 end, 1 residue past where the read stops, is filled in from the germline J gene. The V and J genes are TRBV26 and TRBJ2-2; no reliable D call. This CDR3 spans 13 amino acids. V lost 6 bases, J lost 4 bases, and 9 bases lay in between. Germline V gives CDR1 KGHPV, CDR2 FQNQEV (reference sequence). CDR3 region: CASSLSGTGQLYF. The CDR3 bases that were read are TGTGCCAGCAGCCTCAGTGGCACCGGGCAGCTCTAC.

This clone was recorded a few times. The germline and genes are mouse ones. From the germline J gene comes the end of the CDR3, since the read stops 1 residue before it. The same CDR3 arises from other DNA sequences in this sample as well. The chain uses TRBV3 and TRBJ1-2; D possibly corresponds to TRBD1 (5 bases). The V end was cut by 3 bases, the J end by 0 bases, with 5 bases between. The CDR3 is 13 amino acids. CDR1 and CDR2 (germline): SNHLY, FYNGKV (reference sequence). The CDR3 bases that were read are TGTGCCAGCAGCTTGGGGGCAAACTCCGACTACACC. It translates to CASSLGANSDYT. The full CDR3 sequence reads CASSLGANSDYTF.

About this clone itself: Mouse gene names and germline throughout. The read falls 1 residue short of the CDR3 end, and the missing part is taken from the germline J gene. The V and J genes are TRBV26 and TRBJ2-2; D not certain. The V end was cut by 3 bases, the J end by 1 base, with 3 bases between. The CDR3 runs 13 residues. Germline CDR1 reads KGHPV; CDR2 reads FQNQEV (reference sequence). CDR3 DNA, as far as it was read: TGTGCCAGCAGTCTACTAAACACCGGGCAGCTCTAC. Translation gives CASSLLNTGQLY. The complete CDR3 reads CASSLLNTGQLYF.

About this clone itself: The junction and the germline gene differ at one end; a read error may be behind it. Mouse gene names apply. The CDR3 end lies 1 residue beyond the end of the read and is filled in from the germline J gene. The J gene is TRBJ1-1, the V gene TRBV1, with D hard to call. The CDR3 runs to 13 residues. Germline-derived CDR1 and CDR2 are NSQYPW and LRSPGD (reference sequence). The covered CDR3 bases are TGCACCTGCAGTGCAGATAGAAACATAGAAGTCTTC. It encodes CTCSADRNIEVF. The full CDR3 is CTCSADRNIEVFF.

About this clone itself: Germline and genes here are mouse. The missing CDR3 end, 1 residue past where the read stops, is filled in from the germline J gene. This chain connects TRBV5 to TRBJ2-7, with TRBD2 matching over 12 bases. Germline V gene lookup returns CDR1 LGHNA and CDR2 YNLKQL (reference sequence). There are 15 residues in the CDR3. The ends lost 4 bases at V and 7 bases at J; junction bases unmatched: 8. The sequenced CDR3 bases are TGTGCCAGCAGCCGATCGACTGGGGGGGCGCGAGAACAGTAC. Translating it yields CASSRSTGGAREQY. The complete CDR3 reads CASSRSTGGAREQYF.

A remark on this clone: Gene names denote mouse genes. The read is 1 residue too short to cover the CDR3 end, so that end is filled in from the germline J gene. The J gene is TRBJ1-3, the V gene TRBV26; D is undetermined. CDR3 length equals 14 residues. Trimming pared 1 base from V and 0 bases from J, leaving 4 bases between. Germline V lookup: CDR1 KGHPV, CDR2 FQNQEV (reference sequence). CDR3 loop: CASSLYPSGNTLYF. The sequenced CDR3 bases are TGTGCCAGCAGTCTGTACCCTTCTGGAAATACGCTCTAT. The full variable domain, rest sourced from reference TRBV26 and TRBJ1-3, is NSKVIQTPRYLVKGQGQKAKMRCIPEKGHPVVFWYQQNKNNEFKFLINFQNQEVLQQIDMTEKRFSAECPSNSPCSLEIQSSEAGDSALYLCASSLYPSGNTLYFGEGSRLIVV.

This clone was seen only a few times. Here the gene names and germline are mouse. The read ends 1 residue early relative to the CDR3; the germline J gene fills the gap. This chain uses TRBV5 with TRBJ1-2; maybe TRBD1 (6 bases). The ends were cut back, 4 bases at V and 1 base at J, with 13 bases in the middle. Germline V lookup: CDR1 LGHNA, CDR2 YNLKQL (reference sequence). The length of the CDR3 is 15 residues. This chain's CDR3 is CASSPHRDKNSDYTF. The sequenced part of the CDR3 DNA is TGTGCCAGCAGCCCCCACCGGGACAAAAACTCCGACTACACC.

This clone is deemed large. Mouse germline and gene names are used. The read ends 1 residue before the CDR3 terminus; that terminus is restored from the germline J gene. J is TRBJ1-2 and V is TRBV4, with 8 bases identical to TRBD1. The CDR3 is 15 amino acids. J lost 1 base, V lost 6 bases, and 7 bases had no gene match. Per germline, CDR1 LGHDT and CDR2 YNNKQL (reference sequence). The CDR3 DNA, read in part, is TGTGCCAGCAGTCCTACAGGGGGGGTAAACTCCGACTACACC. It is translated as CASSPTGGVNSDYT. The whole CDR3 sequence reads CASSPTGGVNSDYTF.

In the case of this clone: All gene names here are mouse names. The CDR3 end falls 1 residue outside the read, so it is completed with the germline J gene. The rearrangement uses TRBV26 and TRBJ2-5, with D perhaps matching TRBD1 (6 bases). The V end was cut by 4 bases, the J end by 3 bases, with 11 bases between. Per the germline V gene, CDR1 is KGHPV and CDR2 is FQNQEV (reference sequence). CDR3 size: 14 residues. The CDR3 spells CASSPRGGQDTQYF. The CDR3 bases that were read are TGTGCCAGCAGTCCTCGAGGGGGTCAAGACACCCAGTAC.

About this clone itself: Mouse gene names and germline throughout. The read falls 1 residue short of the CDR3 end, and the missing part is taken from the germline J gene. The chain combines TRBV3 with TRBJ2-7, with 11 bases matching TRBD1. Germline trimming cut 3 bases from V and 3 bases from J; bases unmatched to any gene: 1. CDR1 is SNHLY and CDR2 is FYNGKV in the germline V gene (reference sequence). CDR3 length: 14 residues. The CDR3 DNA, read in part, is TGTGCCAGCAGCTTCGGGACAGGGGGCTATGAACAGTAC. Translation gives CASSFGTGGYEQY. The complete CDR3 protein is CASSFGTGGYEQYF.

Details on this clone: Each gene name is a mouse one. The CDR3 is CASSHTRQNTEVFF. CDR3 DNA, as far as it was read: TGTGCCAGCAGCCACACAAGACAGAACACAGAAGTCTTC. The chain couples TRBV5 to TRBJ1-1; D not certain. The CDR3 end is not reached by the read, which stops 1 residue before it; the germline J gene fills it in. Trimming shortened V by 3 bases and J by 0 bases, and 8 bases separated the two germline ends. Germline loops: CDR1 LGHNA, CDR2 YNLKQL (reference sequence). CDR3 length: 14 amino acids.

With regard to this clone: Any gene name here is a mouse gene name. The read ends 1 residue shy of where the CDR3 ends; the end is completed using the germline J gene. The same CDR3 is also encoded by other DNA sequences in this sample. The chain links TRBV23 to TRBJ2-3; TRBD1 reflects the table's D call only, with no check against the DNA. Germline V gives CDR1 KGHTA, CDR2 FQNQQP. CDR3 length: 14 residues. The CDR3 DNA, read in part, is TGCTCCAGCAGTCAAGGACAGGGGGCGGAAACGCTGTAT. Protein: CSSSQGQGAETLY. In full, the CDR3 is CSSSQGQGAETLYF.

Remarks on this clone: Gene names follow the mouse nomenclature. The missing CDR3 end, 1 residue past where the read stops, is filled in from the germline J gene. The genes are TRBV13-1 and TRBJ1-5; perhaps TRBD1 as D (5 bases). Trimming shortened V by 5 bases and J by 3 bases, and 9 bases separated the two germline ends. The germline V gene encodes CDR1 NSHNY and CDR2 SYGAGN. The CDR3 is 13 residues long. CDR3 DNA (partial): TGTGCCAGCAGGGGGGGAGGCAACCAGGCTCCGCTT. Translation gives CASRGGGNQAPL. In full, the CDR3 is CASRGGGNQAPLF.

Regarding this clone: The gene symbols are mouse symbols. The CDR3 DNA, read in part, is TGTGCAAGCAGCCGGGACAACACAGAAGTCTTC. It yields the protein CASSRDNTEVF. The complete CDR3 protein is CASSRDNTEVFF. This sequence joins TRBV16 and TRBJ1-1; tentatively, D is TRBD1 (5 bases). The CDR3 end is not reached by the read, which stops 1 residue before it; the germline J gene fills it in. There are 12 residues in the CDR3. The germline V and J ends were trimmed by 5 bases and 2 bases, with 6 bases remaining between them. Per germline, CDR1 SGHSA and CDR2 FRNQAP.

This clone has just a few counts. The listed genes are named as in mouse. The CDR3 loop is CASSLGTGNNSPLYF. The covered CDR3 bases are TGTGCCAGCAGTCTCGGGACAGGGAATAATTCGCCCCTCTAC. The gene calls are TRBV26 and TRBJ1-6; 9 bases fit TRBD1. The read gets to within 1 residue of the CDR3 end, and the germline J gene fills in the rest. TRBJ1-6 is placed among ORFs of uncertain function. V trimming: 3 bases; J trimming: 5 bases; junction bases outside the gene matches: 2. This CDR3 is built from 15 residues. Germline CDR1 is KGHPV and CDR2 is FQNQEV (reference sequence).

As concerns this clone: Germline and genes here are mouse. Incomplete CDR3 DNA: TGTGCCAGCTCGGGACATAACAACCAGGCTCCGCTT. Protein product: CASSGHNNQAPL. The whole CDR3 is CASSGHNNQAPLF. The chain recombines TRBV12-1 with TRBJ1-5; tentative D call: TRBD1 (6 bases). The read ends 1 residue early relative to the CDR3; the germline J gene fills the gap. CDR3 length: 13 amino acids. Looked up from germline, CDR1 is SGHSN and CDR2 is HYEKVE. Trimming stripped 4 bases from V and 0 bases from J, with 6 bases between.

Worth noting for this clone: Gene names are the mouse ones. The CDR3 end falls 1 residue outside the read, so it is completed with the germline J gene. V and J are TRBV5 and TRBJ2-2; D is undetermined. The V end was cut by 0 bases, the J end by 5 bases, with 7 bases between. Germline V gene sequence: CDR1 LGHNA, CDR2 YNLKQL (reference sequence). The CDR3 is 14 amino acids. The DNA read from the CDR3 is TGTGCCAGCAGCCAAGATGGGAGGACCGGGCAGCTCTAC. This gives the protein CASSQDGRTGQLY. The CDR3, in full, reads CASSQDGRTGQLYF.

This clone was observed a single time. Germline and genes: mouse. Read data end 1 residue before the CDR3 end; the end is taken from the germline J gene. The gene calls are TRBV26 and TRBJ2-5, with 9 bases that match TRBD2. Germline CDR1 and CDR2: KGHPV and FQNQEV (reference sequence). The CDR3 totals 14 residues. V lost 6 bases, J lost 1 base, and 2 bases stayed unmatched. The part of the CDR3 DNA that was read is TGTGCCAGCAGGCTGGGGGGGTACCAAGACACCCAGTAC. It is translated as CASRLGGYQDTQY. The full-length CDR3 reads as CASRLGGYQDTQYF. Variable domain in full (rest from reference TRBV26 and TRBJ2-5): NSKVIQTPRYLVKGQGQKAKMRCIPEKGHPVVFWYQQNKNNEFKFLINFQNQEVLQQIDMTEKRFSAECPSNSPCSLEIQSSEAGDSALYLCASRLGGYQDTQYFGPGTRLLVL.

On this clone itself: Genes and germline are mouse. The read gets to within 1 residue of the CDR3 end, and the germline J gene fills in the rest. J is TRBJ2-4 and V is TRBV26; 8 nucleotides line up with TRBD2. The CDR3 contains 14 residues. V gave up 6 bases and J gave up 2 bases; unmatched junction bases: 4. The germline gives CDR1 KGHPV, CDR2 FQNQEV (reference sequence). CDR3: CASRDWGLQNTLYF. The sequenced CDR3 bases are TGTGCCAGCAGAGACTGGGGTCTTCAAAACACCTTGTAC.

To note about this clone: Germline and genes: mouse. The read ends 1 residue early relative to the CDR3; the germline J gene fills the gap. The J gene is TRBJ2-2, the V gene TRBV15; a possible D gene is TRBD1 (6 bases). Germline values: CDR1 SGHND, CDR2 FRSKSL. CDR3 length: 14 residues. Trimming took 5 bases from V and 2 from J, leaving 9 bases between them. The CDR3 loop is CASSRDINTGQLYF. The CDR3 bases that were read are TGTGCCAGCAGTCGGGACATCAACACCGGGCAGCTCTAC. The full variable domain, its missing parts supplied by reference TRBV15 and TRBJ2-2, is DAGVTQTPRHEVAEKGQTIILKCEPVSGHNDLFWYRQTKIQGLELLSYFRSKSLMEDGGAFKDRFKAEMLNSSFSTLKIQPTEPKDSAVYLCASSRDINTGQLYFGEGSKLTVL.

Points on this clone: Gene and germline names: mouse. The read terminates 1 residue ahead of where the CDR3 ends, so the germline J gene completes it. The chain has TRBV26 and TRBJ2-5; a weak D match, TRBD1 (6 bases). V dropped 3 bases and J dropped 2 bases, with 9 bases sitting between them. CDR1 and CDR2 from the germline V gene are KGHPV and FQNQEV (reference sequence). CDR3 length: 14 residues. The sequenced part of the CDR3 DNA is TGTGCCAGCAGTCTTCACAGGGCCCAAGACACCCAGTAC. Protein sequence: CASSLHRAQDTQY. The full CDR3 is CASSLHRAQDTQYF.

Points on this clone: The listed genes are named as in mouse. The read stops 1 residue short of the end of the CDR3; the missing end is completed from the germline J gene. The rearrangement uses TRBV19 and TRBJ2-1, with TRBD2 matching 10 bases. The V and J ends lost 3 bases and 6 bases, in that order; junction bases with no gene match: 3. Looked up from germline, CDR1 is FNHDT and CDR2 is SITEND (reference sequence). The CDR3 has 14 amino acids. Here the CDR3 reads CASSRTGGCAEQFF. The DNA read from the CDR3 is TGTGCCAGCAGTAGGACTGGGGGATGTGCTGAGCAGTTC.

Note on this clone: Gene names are the mouse ones. The read halts 1 residue ahead of the CDR3 end, with the missing end drawn from the germline J gene. The chain is built from TRBV1 and TRBJ2-5, with D hard to call. V lost 4 bases and J lost 2, with 4 bases in between. CDR3 length: 12 amino acids. Germline CDR1 is NSQYPW and CDR2 is LRSPGD (reference sequence). The CDR3 DNA, read in part, is TGCACCTGCAGTGACATCCAAGACACCCAGTAC. Amino acid sequence: CTCSDIQDTQY. The CDR3 in its entirety is CTCSDIQDTQYF.

This clone was picked up a small number of times. Gene names and germline refer to mouse. The read comes to an end 1 residue before the CDR3 does, leaving the germline J gene to fill in the end. The chain couples TRBV13-3 to TRBJ1-5; D remains ambiguous. The V gene's germline CDR1 is NNHDY and CDR2 SYVADS. This CDR3 has 11 residues. V lost 9 bases and J 3 bases, leaving 7 bases between the germline ends. The sequenced CDR3 bases are TGTGCCATCCCGGGCAACCAGGCTCCGCTT. Its protein is CAIPGNQAPL. The complete CDR3 protein is CAIPGNQAPLF.

By its share, this clone is medium-sized. Genes and germline come from the mouse. The sequence runs out 1 residue before the end of the CDR3; the remainder is reconstructed from the germline J gene. The J gene is TRBJ2-2, the V gene TRBV12-1, with no clear D. The CDR3 loop spans 15 amino acids. Looked up from germline, CDR1 is SGHSN and CDR2 is HYEKVE. With 0 bases removed from V and 0 bases from J, the gap between germline ends came to 7 bases. CDR3 region: CASSLGPSNTGQLYF. The DNA read from the CDR3 is TGTGCCAGCTCTCTCGGGCCGTCAAACACCGGGCAGCTCTAC. The full variable domain, rest sourced from reference TRBV12-1 and TRBJ2-2, is DSGVVQSPRHIIKEKGGRSVLTCIPISGHSNVVWYQQTLGKELKFLIQHYEKVERDKGFLPSRFSVQQFDDYHSEMNMSALELEDSAMYFCASSLGPSNTGQLYFGEGSKLTVL.

Turning to this clone: The genes and germline here are from mouse. The read finishes 1 residue shy of the CDR3 end, and the germline J gene is used to complete it. V is TRBV23 and J is TRBJ2-3; the table's TRBD1 call for D was not verified on the DNA. This CDR3 region has 16 residues. Germline CDR1 is KGHTA and CDR2 is FQNQQP. The CDR3 region is CSSSQYRGKWAETLYF. The part of the CDR3 DNA that was read is TGCTCCAGCAGTCAATACAGGGGAAAATGGGCAGAAACGCTGTAT.

As to this clone: Gene and germline names: mouse. The part of the CDR3 DNA that was read is TGTGCCAGCTCTCCCGAACTGGGCGGTCAAAACACCTTGTAC. Translating gives CASSPELGGQNTLY. The full CDR3 reads CASSPELGGQNTLYF. The rearrangement uses TRBV12-2 and TRBJ2-4; D might be TRBD2 (6 bases). The read stops 1 residue short of the end of the CDR3; the missing end is completed from the germline J gene. This CDR3 region has 15 residues. Germline V gene data show CDR1 as SGHLS and CDR2 as HYDKME. V lost 2 bases and J lost 1, with 12 bases in between.

Worth noting for this clone: The genes and germline here are from mouse. The read terminates 1 residue ahead of where the CDR3 ends, so the germline J gene completes it. This chain links TRBV31 with TRBJ2-4; the D gene could be TRBD1 or TRBD2 (6 bases each). Germline V CDR1 and CDR2: GKSSPN, SITVG. The CDR3 runs 15 residues. Trimming took 0 bases from V and 0 from J, leaving 10 bases between them. The sequenced CDR3 bases are TGTGCCTGGAGTCTAGGGGGGTCTAGTCAAAACACCTTGTAC. Translated: CAWSLGGSSQNTLY. The whole CDR3 sequence reads CAWSLGGSSQNTLYF.

In the case of this clone: Mouse names are used for the genes. The CDR3 end is not reached by the read, which stops 1 residue before it; the germline J gene fills it in. The rearrangement uses TRBV5 and TRBJ1-5; weak D call: TRBD1 (5 bases). V lost 1 base and J lost 4, with 5 bases in between. Germline values: CDR1 LGHNA, CDR2 YNLKQL (reference sequence). The CDR3 is made up of 13 amino acids. CDR3 amino acids: CASSQGGNQAPLF. The covered CDR3 bases are TGTGCCAGCAGCCAAGGGGGGAACCAGGCTCCGCTT.

This clone has more than one count but fewer than ten. The gene symbols are mouse symbols. The CDR3 goes on 1 residue after the read ends, and that part is filled in from the germline J gene. The chain uses TRBV13-2 and TRBJ2-7; a possible D gene is TRBD2 (5 bases). V gave up 0 bases and J gave up 6 bases, with 7 bases separating them. Germline V gives CDR1 NNHNN, CDR2 SYGAGS (reference sequence). The CDR3 runs to 12 residues. This CDR3 reads CASGDAWVEQYF. The CDR3 bases that were read are TGTGCCAGCGGTGATGCCTGGGTTGAACAGTAC.

To note about this clone: Genes and germline come from the mouse. The read finishes 1 residue shy of the CDR3 end, and the germline J gene is used to complete it. The gene calls are TRBV26 and TRBJ2-3; 10 positions agree with TRBD2. J gave up 1 base and V 4 bases, and 2 bases lay outside the gene matches. The germline CDR1 and CDR2 sequences are KGHPV and FQNQEV (reference sequence). This CDR3 contains 15 residues. The CDR3 bases that were read are TGTGCCAGCAGTCCCTGGGGGGGCGGTGCAGAAACGCTGTAT. This codes for CASSPWGGGAETLY. From start to end, the CDR3 is CASSPWGGGAETLYF.

By its share, this clone is medium-sized (0.01 to 0.1%). Gene names are the mouse ones. CDR3 region: CASSLGVNYAEQFF. The part of the CDR3 DNA that was read is TGTGCCAGCAGTCTGGGGGTTAACTATGCTGAGCAGTTC. The chain uses TRBV26 and TRBJ2-1; D unresolved. The read falls 1 residue short of the CDR3 end, and the missing part is taken from the germline J gene. This CDR3 region has 14 residues. Germline V lookup: CDR1 KGHPV, CDR2 FQNQEV (reference sequence). The ends were cut back, 2 bases at V and 0 bases at J, with 5 bases in the middle.